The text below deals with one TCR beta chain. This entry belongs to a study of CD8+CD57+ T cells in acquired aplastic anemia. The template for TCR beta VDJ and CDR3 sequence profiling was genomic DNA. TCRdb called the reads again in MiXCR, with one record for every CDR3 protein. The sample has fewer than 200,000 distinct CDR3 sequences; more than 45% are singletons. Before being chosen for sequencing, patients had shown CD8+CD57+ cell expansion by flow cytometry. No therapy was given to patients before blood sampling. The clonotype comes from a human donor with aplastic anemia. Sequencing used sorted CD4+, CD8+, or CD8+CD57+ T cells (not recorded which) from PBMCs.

CDR3 amino acids: CSAKRQGAGNEKLFF. The CDR3 DNA reads as TGCAGTGCTAAAAGACAGGGGGCGGGTAATGAAAAACTGTTTTTT. This chain uses TRBV20-1 with TRBJ1-4; the match to TRBD1 covers 10 bases. The ends lost 4 bases at V and 4 bases at J; junction bases unmatched: 6. The CDR3 sequence is 15 residues long. Per the germline V gene, CDR1 is DFQATT and CDR2 is SNEGSKA (reference sequence).